This TCR beta chain emerged from a study of shared T cell receptors in the human thymus. Sequencing used immunoSEQ multiplex PCR; TCRdb keeps in-frame clones, though not all of them. Here the sample spans hundreds of thousands of clones, approximately 87% being singletons. Trimming left V 5 bases short and J 9 bases short, with 20 bases between. Germline lookup yields CDR1 MGHDK and CDR2 SYGVNS. This CDR3 comprises 15 residues. These sequences were also reported in another study, on human thymus T cells.

The sequence was obtained from a boy under three years old with a congenital heart defect. Sequenced material: thymocytes. The chain is built from TRBV25-1 and TRBJ2-1, with D perhaps matching TRBD1 (5 bases). The CDR3 region is CASSPGIPPWGEQFF. The CDR3 nucleotides are TGTGCCAGCAGTCCAGGGATCCCCCCTTGGGGTGAGCAGTTCTTC.